Below are 12 T cell receptor beta chains sequenced from a single sample in a study of cytomegalovirus exposure and HLA in healthy donors. The table came from immunoSEQ multiplex PCR; TCRdb's copy has only in-frame clones and leaves some out. The sample shows 160,000 or so clones, approximately 89% of them seen only once. The sample was PBMCs. These receptor sequences come from a man aged 18 to 30 in good health and CMV-seropositive.

The chain couples TRBV10-3 to TRBJ1-2; TRBD1 matches 7 bases. The germline V gene encodes CDR1 ENHRY and CDR2 SYGVKD. With V trimmed by 10 bases and J by 2 bases, 16 bases remained unmatched. The CDR3 covers 16 residues. The CDR3 DNA sequence: TGTGCCAGCAGGCTAGGGAAGTGGGACAGCAACTATGGCTACACCTTC. Translating it yields CASRLGKWDSNYGYTF.

This clone was observed once. The CDR3 coding sequence is TGTGCCAGCAGCCAGCCTTCAGGGGGAGATGAGCAGTTCTTC. Encoded protein: CASSQPSGGDEQFF. V and J are TRBV4-2 and TRBJ2-1, with 7 nucleotides matching TRBD1. CDR1 and CDR2 (germline): LGHNA, YNFKEQ. Germline trimming cut 3 bases from V and 8 bases from J; bases unmatched to any gene: 7. The CDR3 totals 14 residues.

The chain is built from TRBV7-9 and TRBJ2-1; D is ambiguous. This CDR3 is built from 11 residues. Germline CDR1 is SEHNR and CDR2 is FQNEAQ (reference sequence). V lost 10 bases to trimming and J lost 1 base, with 5 bases between them. The CDR3 loop reads CAIGSYNEQFF. DNA of the CDR3: TGTGCCATCGGGTCCTACAATGAGCAGTTCTTC.

This clone was seen only a few times. The V and J genes are TRBV7-2 and TRBJ1-2; D not certain. The germline V gene encodes CDR1 SGHTA and CDR2 FQGNSA. CDR3 length: 14 amino acids. Trimming stripped 3 bases from V and 6 bases from J, with 14 bases between. The CDR3 DNA reads TGTGCCAGCAGCTTCCGACATTCCCCGGATGGCTACACCTTC. Translating gives CASSFRHSPDGYTF.

Comment on this clone: Other DNA sequences from this sample encode an identical CDR3 as well. The V call is TRBV7-9, the J call TRBJ2-1; no definite D call. The V gene's germline CDR1 is SEHNR and CDR2 FQNEAQ (reference sequence). This CDR3 has 13 amino acids. The V end lost 6 bases, the J end lost 0 bases, and 6 bases lay between the germline ends. Written as DNA, the CDR3 is TGTGCCAGCAGTTTTAGCTCCTACAATGAGCAGTTCTTC. It yields the protein CASSFSSYNEQFF.

The V and J genes are TRBV5-1 and TRBJ2-7; D possibly corresponds to TRBD2 (5 bases). The CDR3 spans 13 residues. The germline gives CDR1 SGHRS, CDR2 YFSETQ. Trimming removed 3 bases at V and 7 bases at J, with 14 bases between. This CDR3 is CASSSLNPGEQYF. CDR3 DNA: TGCGCCAGCAGCTCCCTCAATCCGGGAGAGCAGTACTTC.

This chain joins TRBV13 and TRBJ2-7, with 7 bases aligning to TRBD1. The V and J ends lost 3 bases and 2 bases, in that order; junction bases with no gene match: 4. Germline loops: CDR1 PRHDT, CDR2 FYEKMQ (reference sequence). The CDR3 spans 14 residues. The CDR3 here is CASSFGQVTYEQYF. The CDR3 DNA follows: TGTGCCAGCAGCTTTGGACAGGTTACCTACGAGCAGTACTTC.

This clone came up a few times. The chain links TRBV18 to TRBJ2-3, with 13 bases lining up with TRBD2. This CDR3 contains 15 residues. Per germline, CDR1 KGHSH and CDR2 LQKENI. V shed 5 bases, J shed 10 bases, and the junction held 9 bases outside the gene matches. The CDR3 bases are TGTGCCAGCTCAATTGGACTAGCGGGAGCAAGGGCGCAGTATTTT. Its protein is CASSIGLAGARAQYF.

This sequence joins TRBV30 and TRBJ2-3; possibly TRBD1 for D (7 bases). Per germline, CDR1 GTSNPN and CDR2 SVGIG (reference sequence). V lost 1 base to trimming and J lost 4 bases, with 21 bases between them. This CDR3 spans 17 amino acids. CDR3 coding DNA: TGTGCCTGGAGTGGCGGGGCCAGGGGGAATGTTGCAGATACGCAGTATTTT. This sequence encodes CAWSGGARGNVADTQYF. Using reference TRBV30 and TRBJ2-3 for the parts outside the CDR3, the full variable domain is SQTIHQWPATLVQPVGSPLSLECTVEGTSNPNLYWYRQAAGRGLQLLFYSVGIGQISSEVPQNLSASRPQDRQFILSSKKLLLSDSGFYLCAWSGGARGNVADTQYFGPGTRLTVL.

This sequence joins TRBV30 and TRBJ1-1; the D gene is possibly TRBD1 (6 bases). Trimming shortened V by 8 bases and J by 0 bases, and 13 bases separated the two germline ends. Germline assignment: CDR1 GTSNPN and CDR2 SVGIG (reference sequence). The CDR3 is 13 residues long. CDR3 in DNA: TGTGCCGCCGGCCAGGGGATGAACACTGAAGCTTTCTTT. Translated: CAAGQGMNTEAFF.

This clone was picked up a small number of times. The chain joins TRBV7-2 to TRBJ2-1, with 8 bases lining up with TRBD2. Germline values: CDR1 SGHTA, CDR2 FQGNSA. This CDR3 spans 14 amino acids. V lost 7 bases, J lost 8 bases, and 10 bases stayed unmatched. The CDR3 region is CASTPGTSLYEQFF. The CDR3 DNA is TGTGCCAGCACCCCCGGGACTAGTCTCTATGAGCAGTTCTTC.

Only one count was recorded for this clone. The chain joins TRBV7-6 to TRBJ2-2, with a possible D match to TRBD2 (6 bases). The CDR3 runs to 14 residues. Trimming stripped 8 bases from V and 1 base from J, with 11 bases between. Germline assignment: CDR1 SGHVS and CDR2 FNYEAQ. CDR3 bases: TGTGCCAGCCGCGGGACGGTGAACACCGGGGAGCTGTTTTTT. It yields the protein CASRGTVNTGELFF.